Listed below are T cell receptor beta chains from one sample, sequenced in a study of cytomegalovirus exposure and HLA in healthy donors. The data were produced by immunoSEQ multiplex PCR, yet TCRdb's version contains in-frame clones alone and is incomplete. The sample includes under 200,000 clones, around 67% of them seen just once. The sample taken for sequencing was PBMCs. Receptors originate from a woman younger than 30 in good health and CMV-seropositive. The conserved cysteine and the conserved F or W are not part of the CDR3 here.

12 TRBV27 ASRRTGGLETQY
14 TRBV19 ASSIGGQGSYQPQH
9 TRBV20-1 SAREANIQY
14 TRBV7-9 ASSPPLDSGMEEQY
12 TRBV5-8 ASSKGQRWETQY
14 TRBV11-1 ASSLATWGGYNEQF
13 TRBV6-1 ASSEQLRDHNEQF
12 TRBV7-8 ASRQPSGANVLT
14 TRBV4-1 ASSPGLGSMNTEAF
12 TRBV7-9 ASRLGPAGNTIY
14 TRBV28 ASSLTGQGARDTQY
16 TRBV19 ASSIDLWRTGANQPQH
8 TRBV5-4 ASSNYEQY
12 TRBV6-1 AVWRGGLYNEQF
10 TRBV5-6 ASSRGGFEQY
13 TRBV10-3 AISVLDRTLYGYT
13 TRBV7-9 ASSSGTSGPTEQY